Below are 31 T cell receptor beta chains sequenced from a single sample in a study of blood T cells in healthy people across ages. The authors ran a second PCR of about 6 to 12 cycles using a sample-barcoded 5' primer and a J-beta primer mix. One entry per CDR3 protein results from TCRdb running MiXCR on the 5' RACE reads. This repertoire shows about 800,000 distinct CDR3 sequences, roughly 25% found once; its top ten account for more than 3%. The sample also formed part of further work on T cells of mothers and their children.

Material for sequencing was blood. The receptors originated from a boy aged 5-17 years in good health.

This rearrangement joins TRBV5-1 to TRBJ2-3; weak D call: TRBD2 (6 bases). CDR3 length: 13 residues. The germline CDR1 and CDR2 sequences are SGHRS and YFSETQ. With 7 bases removed from V and 1 base from J, the gap between germline ends came to 10 bases. In nucleotides, the CDR3 is TGCGCCAGCGCCTGGAGGGGCACAGATACGCAGTATTTT. It yields the protein CASAWRGTDTQYF.

The V and J genes are TRBV12-3 or TRBV12-4 and TRBJ2-3, with a weak D call TRBD1 (6 bases). V was cut by 7 bases and J by 10 bases, with 18 bases left in between. This CDR3 has 13 amino acids. CDR3 region: CASINPGDLAQYF. The CDR3 nucleotides are TGTGCCAGCATTAACCCAGGGGATCTGGCGCAGTATTTT.

The chain combines TRBV29-1 with TRBJ2-1; unclear D gene. V shed 2 bases and J shed 8 bases, with 25 bases lying between them. CDR3 length: 17 amino acids. CDR1 and CDR2 from the germline V gene are SQVTM and ANQGSEA. CDR3 amino acids: CSVEPRRSGIPWYEQFF. The CDR3 nucleotides read TGCAGCGTTGAACCGCGGCGGTCCGGAATCCCCTGGTATGAGCAGTTCTTC.

The CDR3 DNA sequence: TGTGCCAGCAGCTTAGGTTCGGGGCGCCCCCTCCACTTT. It encodes CASSLGSGRPLHF. The rearrangement links TRBV7-9 to TRBJ1-6, with D perhaps matching TRBD1 (5 bases). Germline-derived CDR1 and CDR2 are SEHNR and FQNEAQ (reference sequence). The CDR3 consists of 13 residues. V was cut by 1 base and J by 13 bases, with 11 bases left in between.

The chain is built from TRBV12-3 or TRBV12-4 and TRBJ1-1; tentative D call: TRBD1 (6 bases). CDR3 length equals 14 residues. The ends were cut back, 8 bases at V and 3 bases at J, with 16 bases in the middle. CDR3 bases: TGTGCCAGCGACAGCGAAGGGGGACACACTGAAGCTTTCTTT. Its protein is CASDSEGGHTEAFF.

This clonotype was counted between two and nine times. J is TRBJ1-2 and V is TRBV7-9, with TRBD1 matching 9 bases. V trimming: 1 base; J trimming: 8 bases; junction bases outside the gene matches: 8. CDR3 length equals 15 residues. Germline V CDR1 and CDR2: SEHNR, FQNEAQ (reference sequence). Here the CDR3 DNA reads TGTGCCAGCAGCTTAGACCCTCGACAGGGGGAGGGCTACACCTTC. Translation: CASSLDPRQGEGYTF.

This clonotype was counted a few times. V and J are TRBV4-1 and TRBJ1-1; TRBD1 is a possible D gene (6 bases). Germline V lookup: CDR1 MGHRA, CDR2 YSYEKL. V lost 7 bases and J lost 1, with 16 bases in between. CDR3 length equals 15 residues. The CDR3 nucleotides are TGCGCCAGCATCGAATGGCCGGGGGCGAACACTGAAGCTTTCTTT. This sequence encodes CASIEWPGANTEAFF.

This clonotype showed up just a few times. The chain joins TRBV24-1 to TRBJ2-1; 8 bases map to TRBD2. Germline CDR1 reads KGHDR; CDR2 reads SFDVKD. J lost 1 base, V lost 2 bases, and 3 bases had no gene match. CDR3 length equals 16 residues. The CDR3 DNA reads as TGTGCCACCAGTGATTCCTTAGCGGGGTCCTACAATGAGCAGTTCTTC. It yields the protein CATSDSLAGSYNEQFF.

The chain carries TRBV5-1 and TRBJ1-2; maybe TRBD1 (5 bases). Between the trimmed V and J ends, which lost 6 bases and 3 bases, there was a span of 15 bases. The CDR3 runs 14 residues. Germline lookup yields CDR1 SGHRS and CDR2 YFSETQ. CDR3 in amino acids: CASKLQWGDYGYTF. The CDR3 nucleotides are TGCGCCAGCAAGCTACAGTGGGGGGACTATGGCTACACCTTC.

In its sample, this clonotype was seen a few times. This chain links TRBV6-6 with TRBJ2-5, with D perhaps assigned TRBD1 or TRBD2 (5 bases each). The CDR3 extends over 15 amino acids. Trimming took 0 bases from V and 11 from J, leaving 19 bases between them. Per germline, CDR1 MNHNY and CDR2 SVGAGI (reference sequence). CDR3 nucleotide sequence: TGTGCCAGCAGTTACTCGATGGAGACTGGGGGTTGGCAGTACTTC. It encodes CASSYSMETGGWQYF.

The chain is built from TRBV7-2 and TRBJ1-2; D is unclear. The germline gives CDR1 SGHTA, CDR2 FQGNSA. V lost 3 bases and J lost 2, with 10 bases in between. This CDR3 has 14 residues. The CDR3 DNA follows: TGTGCCAGCAGCTTCCTGGACCCCAACTATGGCTACACCTTC. This gives the protein CASSFLDPNYGYTF.

This clonotype came up once. The chain joins TRBV4-3 to TRBJ1-5, with D perhaps TRBD1 (6 bases). V was trimmed by 2 bases and J by 1 base, leaving 18 bases between them. The germline CDR1 and CDR2 sequences are LGHNA and YSLEER. CDR3 length: 18 amino acids. In DNA form, the CDR3 reads TGCGCCAGCAGCCAAAAACACAGGGAGTGGGGGAGCAATCAGCCCCAGCATTTT. Translation: CASSQKHREWGSNQPQHF.

The DNA for the CDR3 is TGTGCCAGCAGTTACCCACCCAGCGGGAGTTACGAGCAGTACTTC. Translated, it gives CASSYPPSGSYEQYF. This rearrangement joins TRBV6-2 or TRBV6-3 to TRBJ2-7; 8 bases are a match to TRBD2. The germline V gene encodes CDR1 MNHEY and CDR2 SVGEGT. The V segment lost 2 bases and the J segment 4 bases; nucleotides outside the gene matches: 7. The CDR3 length is 15 residues.

The chain couples TRBV7-2 to TRBJ2-7, with TRBD1 as a possible D gene (8 bases). The CDR3 loop spans 14 amino acids. V shed 6 bases and J shed 3 bases, with 15 bases lying between them. Germline V gives CDR1 SGHTA, CDR2 FQGNSA. The CDR3 region is CASRMTGEGYEQYF. CDR3 DNA: TGTGCCAGCAGGATGACAGGGGAGGGCTACGAGCAGTACTTC.

The DNA of the CDR3 is TGTGCCAGCAGTTCCGCGTCGACAGGGATTGGTGGCTACACCTTC. It yields the protein CASSSASTGIGGYTF. The genes are TRBV12-3 or TRBV12-4 and TRBJ1-2, with TRBD1 matching 7 bases. The junction had 12 bases not matched to a gene; V was cut back by 4 bases and J by 7 bases. The CDR3 loop spans 15 amino acids.

This chain uses TRBV20-1 with TRBJ2-5; no definite D call. Trimming cost V 7 bases and J 3 bases, with 15 bases left between them. Germline V lookup: CDR1 DFQATT, CDR2 SNEGSKA (reference sequence). CDR3 length equals 13 residues. CDR3 nucleotide sequence: TGCAGTGTTAACCCCGGCAAGAAAGAGACCCAGTACTTC. As protein: CSVNPGKKETQYF.

This sequence joins TRBV20-1 and TRBJ1-5; D is ambiguous. The CDR3 is made up of 14 amino acids. CDR1 and CDR2 from the germline V gene are DFQATT and SNEGSKA (reference sequence). V lost 0 bases, J lost 4 bases, and 10 bases lay in between. DNA of the CDR3: TGCAGTGCTAGAGATGTGGGGATGAATCAGCCCCAGCATTTT. Translating gives CSARDVGMNQPQHF.

The chain has TRBV20-1 and TRBJ2-7; TRBD2 matches at 15 bases. Trimming took 8 bases from V and 3 from J; bases not matched to a gene: 14. This CDR3 is 17 amino acids long. CDR1 is DFQATT and CDR2 is SNEGSKA in the germline V gene (reference sequence). The CDR3 region is CSTRTSGRANPFYEQYF. The CDR3 DNA reads as TGCAGTACCCGGACTAGCGGGAGGGCAAACCCATTCTACGAGCAGTACTTC.

J is TRBJ2-7 and V is TRBV7-6, with 7 bases fitting TRBD1. J gave up 3 bases and V 3 bases, and 5 bases lay outside the gene matches. This CDR3 spans 14 amino acids. The germline gives CDR1 SGHVS, CDR2 FNYEAQ. CDR3 region: CASSLDRSHYEQYF. In DNA, the CDR3 is TGTGCCAGCAGCTTGGACAGGAGTCACTACGAGCAGTACTTC.

This sequence joins TRBV6-5 and TRBJ1-6; D not resolved. Germline V CDR1 and CDR2: MNHEY, SVGAGI. Trimming shortened V by 1 base and J by 10 bases, and 11 bases separated the two germline ends. The CDR3 has 14 amino acids. CDR3 sequence reads: CASSYFGLGSPLHF. The CDR3 bases are TGTGCCAGCAGTTACTTCGGGCTCGGGTCACCCCTCCACTTT.

This chain connects TRBV9 to TRBJ2-1; TRBD2 matches at 9 bases. V trimming: 3 bases; J trimming: 5 bases; junction bases outside the gene matches: 9. CDR3 size: 16 residues. The germline V gene encodes CDR1 SGDLS and CDR2 YYNGEE. CDR3: CASSDRLAEMNNEQFF. The CDR3 DNA sequence: TGTGCCAGCAGCGACCGACTAGCGGAGATGAACAATGAGCAGTTCTTC. Supplemented by reference TRBV9 and TRBJ2-1, the full variable domain reads DSGVTQTPKHLITATGQRVTLRCSPRSGDLSVYWYQQSLDQGLQFLIQYYNGEERAKGNILERFSAQQFPDLHSELNLSSLELGDSALYFCASSDRLAEMNNEQFFGPGTRLTVL.

V is TRBV10-3 and J is TRBJ2-5; maybe TRBD1 (5 bases). The tail of the sequence fits TRBJ2-7 better, so the J call may be wrong. Germline V gene data show CDR1 as ENHRY and CDR2 as SYGVKD. CDR3 length: 15 residues. CDR3 residues: CAISEGAGSWYEQYF. CDR3 DNA: TGTGCCATCAGTGAGGGCGCAGGGTCATGGTACGAGCAGTACTTC.

V usage is TRBV20-1 and J usage is TRBJ2-7, with TRBD2 identical over 13 bases. The V and J ends lost 7 bases and 3 bases, in that order; junction bases with no gene match: 3. The CDR3 contains 13 residues. CDR1 and CDR2 (germline): DFQATT, SNEGSKA (reference sequence). The CDR3 loop reads CSGTSGSRYEQYF. The CDR3 DNA reads as TGCAGTGGGACTAGCGGGAGTCGCTACGAGCAGTACTTC.

This clonotype was recorded a few times. J is TRBJ2-5 and V is TRBV6-2 or TRBV6-3; the D gene is possibly TRBD1 (5 bases). The DNA matches TRBJ2-7 better at its end, which makes the J call doubtful. The V gene's germline CDR1 is MNHEY and CDR2 SVGEGT. The CDR3 loop spans 13 amino acids. The CDR3 nucleotides read TGTGCCAGCAGTTCAGGGTGGAATTACGAGCAGTACTTC. Its protein product is CASSSGWNYEQYF.

V gene TRBV6-1 combines with J gene TRBJ2-5, with D perhaps TRBD2 (5 bases). The germline V and J ends were trimmed by 2 bases and 4 bases, with 14 bases remaining between them. The CDR3 is 15 amino acids. CDR1 MNHNS and CDR2 SASEGT come from the germline V gene. CDR3 bases: TGTGCCAGCAGTGAATTTCCAGCGGAGACAGAGACCCAGTACTTC. This gives the protein CASSEFPAETETQYF.

In its sample, this clonotype was seen a few times. V and J are TRBV5-1 and TRBJ2-4; D is possibly TRBD2 (5 bases). Between the trimmed V and J ends, which lost 0 bases and 6 bases, there was a span of 13 bases. CDR3 size: 15 residues. Germline V gene lookup returns CDR1 SGHRS and CDR2 YFSETQ. In DNA form, the CDR3 reads TGCGCCAGCAGCTTGGGGGGATTTGAGGGAAACATTCAGTACTTC. It encodes CASSLGGFEGNIQYF.

Only a few counts were recorded for this clonotype. V and J are TRBV20-1 and TRBJ2-4, with D perhaps TRBD1 (6 bases). V shed 5 bases and J shed 1 base, with 15 bases lying between them. The CDR3 runs to 15 residues. From germline, CDR1 is DFQATT and CDR2 SNEGSKA (reference sequence). The CDR3 protein is CSAGALDRAKNIQYF. The CDR3 region has the DNA TGCAGTGCTGGGGCTCTAGACAGGGCCAAAAACATTCAGTACTTC.

This clonotype appeared a few times. The chain combines TRBV4-1 with TRBJ2-7, with D perhaps matching TRBD1 (6 bases). CDR3 length: 15 amino acids. V was pared by 2 bases and J by 0 bases, with 11 bases between. Germline CDR1 reads MGHRA; CDR2 reads YSYEKL. CDR3 DNA: TGCGCCAGCAGCCAATGGGCAGGGGTCTCCTACGAGCAGTACTTC. Protein sequence: CASSQWAGVSYEQYF.

V usage is TRBV29-1 and J usage is TRBJ2-2; 7 bases line up with TRBD1. Germline CDR1 SQVTM, CDR2 ANQGSEA. The V and J ends lost 5 bases and 4 bases, in that order; junction bases with no gene match: 4. CDR3 length: 13 residues. CDR3 nucleotides: TGCAGCGTTAAGGGGGCGGGCACCGGGGAGCTGTTTTTT. This gives the protein CSVKGAGTGELFF.

This rearrangement joins TRBV18 to TRBJ1-4; maybe TRBD1 (5 bases). CDR3 length equals 16 residues. The V and J ends lost 3 bases and 3 bases respectively, with 14 bases between them. Germline CDR1 KGHSH, CDR2 LQKENI. This CDR3 is CASSPPGRDPNEKLFF. CDR3 DNA: TGTGCCAGCTCACCCCCAGGCCGGGACCCTAATGAAAAACTGTTTTTT.

This clonotype was observed a few times. The chain is built from TRBV7-9 and TRBJ2-7; D remains unclear. Germline assignment: CDR1 SEHNR and CDR2 FQNEAQ (reference sequence). V was pared by 5 bases and J by 0 bases, with 14 bases between. The CDR3 extends over 15 amino acids. The DNA of the CDR3 is TGTGCCAGCAGCGACTCAATAGAAAGCTCCTACGAGCAGTACTTC. Protein product: CASSDSIESSYEQYF. The full variable domain, completed using reference TRBV7-9 and TRBJ2-7, is DTGVSQNPRHKITKRGQNVTFRCDPISEHNRLYWYRQTLGQGPEFLTYFQNEAQLEKSRLLSDRFSAERPKGSFSTLEIQRTEQGDSAMYLCASSDSIESSYEQYFGPGTRLTVT.